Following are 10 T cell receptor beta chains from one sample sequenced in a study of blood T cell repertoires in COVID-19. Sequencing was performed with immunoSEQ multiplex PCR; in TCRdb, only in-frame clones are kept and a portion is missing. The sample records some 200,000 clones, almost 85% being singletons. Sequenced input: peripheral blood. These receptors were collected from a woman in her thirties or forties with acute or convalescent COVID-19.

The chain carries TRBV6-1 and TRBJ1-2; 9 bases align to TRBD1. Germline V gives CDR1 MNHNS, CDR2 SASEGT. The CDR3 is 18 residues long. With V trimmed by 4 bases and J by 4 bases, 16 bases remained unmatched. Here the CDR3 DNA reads TGTGCCAGCAGTGCCCTGGATGGGACAGGGACTATCTCCTATGGCTACACCTTC. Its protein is CASSALDGTGTISYGYTF.

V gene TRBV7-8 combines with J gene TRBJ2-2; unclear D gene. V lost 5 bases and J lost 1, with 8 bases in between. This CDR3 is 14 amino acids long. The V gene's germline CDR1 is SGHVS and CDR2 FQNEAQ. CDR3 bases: TGTGCCAGCAGCCAGACACAGAACACCGGGGAGCTGTTTTTT. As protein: CASSQTQNTGELFF.

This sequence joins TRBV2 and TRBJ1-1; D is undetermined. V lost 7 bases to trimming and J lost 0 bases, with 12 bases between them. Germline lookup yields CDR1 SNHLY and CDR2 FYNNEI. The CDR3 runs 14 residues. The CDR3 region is CASNEIRMNTEAFF. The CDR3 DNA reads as TGTGCCAGCAATGAGATCAGGATGAACACTGAAGCTTTCTTT.

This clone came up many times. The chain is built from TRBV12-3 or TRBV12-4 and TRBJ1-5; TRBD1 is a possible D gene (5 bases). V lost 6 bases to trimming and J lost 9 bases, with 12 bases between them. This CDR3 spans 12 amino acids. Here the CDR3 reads CASSLPGWPQHF. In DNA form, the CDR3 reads TGTGCCAGCAGCCTACCAGGGTGGCCCCAGCATTTT.

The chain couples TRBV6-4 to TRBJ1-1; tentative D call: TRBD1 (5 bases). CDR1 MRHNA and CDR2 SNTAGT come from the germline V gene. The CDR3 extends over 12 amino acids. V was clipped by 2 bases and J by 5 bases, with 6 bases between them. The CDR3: CASSDGGTEAFF. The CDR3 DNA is TGTGCCAGCAGTGACGGGGGGACTGAAGCTTTCTTT.

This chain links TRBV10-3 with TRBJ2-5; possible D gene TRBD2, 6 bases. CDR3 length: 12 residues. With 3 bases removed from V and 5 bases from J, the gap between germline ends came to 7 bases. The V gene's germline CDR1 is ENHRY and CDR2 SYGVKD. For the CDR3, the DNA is TGTGCCATCAGTGATGGGGGGGAGACCCAGTACTTC. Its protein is CAISDGGETQYF.

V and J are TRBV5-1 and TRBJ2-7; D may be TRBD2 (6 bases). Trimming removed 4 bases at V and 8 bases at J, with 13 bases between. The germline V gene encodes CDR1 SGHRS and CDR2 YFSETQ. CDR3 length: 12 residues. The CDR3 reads CASSPEGSKQYF. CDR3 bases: TGCGCCAGCAGCCCGGAGGGCAGCAAGCAGTACTTC.

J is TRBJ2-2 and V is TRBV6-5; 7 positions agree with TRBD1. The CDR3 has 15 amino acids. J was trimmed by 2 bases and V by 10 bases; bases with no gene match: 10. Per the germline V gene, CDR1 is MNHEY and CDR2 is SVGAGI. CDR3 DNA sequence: TGTGCCACCCGACAGGGTTCTCCCAACACCGGGGAGCTGTTTTTT. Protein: CATRQGSPNTGELFF.

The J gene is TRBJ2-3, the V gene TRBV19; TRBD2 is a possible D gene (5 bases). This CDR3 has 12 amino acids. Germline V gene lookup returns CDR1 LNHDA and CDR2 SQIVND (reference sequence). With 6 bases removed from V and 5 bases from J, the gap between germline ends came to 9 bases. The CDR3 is CASSGERDTQYF. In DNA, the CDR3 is TGTGCCAGTAGCGGGGAGCGAGATACGCAGTATTTT.

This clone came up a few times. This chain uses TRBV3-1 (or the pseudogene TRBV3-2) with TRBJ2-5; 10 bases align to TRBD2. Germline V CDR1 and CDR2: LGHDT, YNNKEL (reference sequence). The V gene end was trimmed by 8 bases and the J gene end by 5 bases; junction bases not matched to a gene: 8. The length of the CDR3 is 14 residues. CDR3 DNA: TGTGCCAGCTCAAAAGCGGGGGGGCGGGAGACCCAGTACTTC. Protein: CASSKAGGRETQYF.